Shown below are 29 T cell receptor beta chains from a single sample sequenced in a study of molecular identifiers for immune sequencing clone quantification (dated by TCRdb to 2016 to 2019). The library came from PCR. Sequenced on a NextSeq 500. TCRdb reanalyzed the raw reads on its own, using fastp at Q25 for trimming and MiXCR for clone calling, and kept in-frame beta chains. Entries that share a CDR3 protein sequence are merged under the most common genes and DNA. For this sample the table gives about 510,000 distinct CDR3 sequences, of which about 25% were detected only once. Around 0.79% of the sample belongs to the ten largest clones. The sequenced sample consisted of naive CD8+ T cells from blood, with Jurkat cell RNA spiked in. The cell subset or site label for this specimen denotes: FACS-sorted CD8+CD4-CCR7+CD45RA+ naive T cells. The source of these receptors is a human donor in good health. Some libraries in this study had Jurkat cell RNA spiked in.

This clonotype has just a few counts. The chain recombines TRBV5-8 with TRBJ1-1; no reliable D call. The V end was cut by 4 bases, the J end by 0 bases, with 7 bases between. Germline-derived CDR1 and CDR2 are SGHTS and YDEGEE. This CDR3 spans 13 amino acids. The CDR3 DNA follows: TGTGCCAGCAGCCCGATCATGAACACTGAAGCTTTCTTT. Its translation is CASSPIMNTEAFF.

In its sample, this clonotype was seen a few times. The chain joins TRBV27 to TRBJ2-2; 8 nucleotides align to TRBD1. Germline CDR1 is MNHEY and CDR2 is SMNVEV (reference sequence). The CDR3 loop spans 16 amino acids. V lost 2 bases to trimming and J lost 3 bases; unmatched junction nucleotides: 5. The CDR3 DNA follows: TGTGCCAGCAGTTTACACAGGGGGTCGCACACCGGGGAGCTGTTTTTT. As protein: CASSLHRGSHTGELFF.

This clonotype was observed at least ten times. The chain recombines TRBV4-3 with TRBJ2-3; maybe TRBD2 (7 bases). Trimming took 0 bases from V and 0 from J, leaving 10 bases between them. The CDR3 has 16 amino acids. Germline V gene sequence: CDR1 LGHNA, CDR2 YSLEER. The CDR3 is CASSQDRGASTDTQYF. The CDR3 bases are TGCGCCAGCAGCCAAGATCGGGGGGCCAGCACAGATACGCAGTATTTT.

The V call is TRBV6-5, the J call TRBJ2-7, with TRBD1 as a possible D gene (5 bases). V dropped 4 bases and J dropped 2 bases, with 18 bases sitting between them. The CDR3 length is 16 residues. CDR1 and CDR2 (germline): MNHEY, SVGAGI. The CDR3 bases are TGTGCCAGCAGTTTTCGACAGCCGGAAGTACCCTACGAGCAGTACTTC. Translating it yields CASSFRQPEVPYEQYF.

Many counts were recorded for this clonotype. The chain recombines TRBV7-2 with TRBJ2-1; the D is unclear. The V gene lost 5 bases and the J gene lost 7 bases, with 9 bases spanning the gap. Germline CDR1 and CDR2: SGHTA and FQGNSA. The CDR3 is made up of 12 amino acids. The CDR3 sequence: CASSPLTNEQFF. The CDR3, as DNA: TGTGCCAGCAGCCCCTTGACAAATGAGCAGTTCTTC.

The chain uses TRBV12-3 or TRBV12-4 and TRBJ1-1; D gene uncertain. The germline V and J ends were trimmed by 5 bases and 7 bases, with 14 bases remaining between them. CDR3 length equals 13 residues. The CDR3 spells CASSILRTDEAFF. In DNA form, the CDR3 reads TGTGCCAGCAGTATCCTTAGGACGGATGAAGCTTTCTTT.

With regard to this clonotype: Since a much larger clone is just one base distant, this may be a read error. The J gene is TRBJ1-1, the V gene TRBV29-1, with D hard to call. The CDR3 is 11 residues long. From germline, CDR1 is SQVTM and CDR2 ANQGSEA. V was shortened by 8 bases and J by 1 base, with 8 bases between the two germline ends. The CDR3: CSIAQNTEAFF. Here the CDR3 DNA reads TGCAGCATTGCGCAGAACACTGAAGCTTTCTTT.

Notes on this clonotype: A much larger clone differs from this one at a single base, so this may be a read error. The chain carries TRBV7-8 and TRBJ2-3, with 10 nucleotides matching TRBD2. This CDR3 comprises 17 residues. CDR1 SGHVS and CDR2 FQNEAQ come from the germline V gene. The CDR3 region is CASSYSLAGGSTDTRYF. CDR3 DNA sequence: TGTGCCAGCAGCTACTCCTTAGCGGGGGGCAGCACAGATACGCGGTATTTT.

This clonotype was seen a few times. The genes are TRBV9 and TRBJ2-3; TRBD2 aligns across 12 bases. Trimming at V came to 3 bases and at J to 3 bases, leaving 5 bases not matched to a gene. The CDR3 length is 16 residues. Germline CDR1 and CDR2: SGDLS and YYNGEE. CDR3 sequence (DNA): TGTGCCAGCAGCGCTCCTAGCGGGAGGGCAACAGATACGCAGTATTTT. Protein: CASSAPSGRATDTQYF.

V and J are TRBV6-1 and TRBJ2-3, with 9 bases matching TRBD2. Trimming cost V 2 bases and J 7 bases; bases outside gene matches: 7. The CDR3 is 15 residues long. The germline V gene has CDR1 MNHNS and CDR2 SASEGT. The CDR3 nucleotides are TGTGCCAGCAGTGAATCTCCGGGACTAGCAAATACGCAGTATTTT. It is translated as CASSESPGLANTQYF.

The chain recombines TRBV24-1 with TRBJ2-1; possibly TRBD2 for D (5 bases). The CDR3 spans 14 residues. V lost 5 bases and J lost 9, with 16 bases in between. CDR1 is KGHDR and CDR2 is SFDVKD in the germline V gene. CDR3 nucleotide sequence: TGTGCCACCAGTGGGGCTAGCCATTCGGGTGAGCAGTTCTTC. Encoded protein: CATSGASHSGEQFF.

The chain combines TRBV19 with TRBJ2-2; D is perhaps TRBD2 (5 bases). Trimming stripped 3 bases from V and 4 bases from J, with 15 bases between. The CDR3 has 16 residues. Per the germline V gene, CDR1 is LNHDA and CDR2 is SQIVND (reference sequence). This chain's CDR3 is CASSIQGYGGTGELFF. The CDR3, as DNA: TGTGCCAGTAGTATCCAAGGATACGGAGGCACCGGGGAGCTGTTTTTT. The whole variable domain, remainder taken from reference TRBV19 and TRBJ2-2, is DGGITQSPKYLFRKEGQNVTLSCEQNLNHDAMYWYRQDPGQGLRLIYYSQIVNDFQKGDIAEGYSVSREKKESFPLTVTSAQKNPTAFYLCASSIQGYGGTGELFFGEGSRLTVL.

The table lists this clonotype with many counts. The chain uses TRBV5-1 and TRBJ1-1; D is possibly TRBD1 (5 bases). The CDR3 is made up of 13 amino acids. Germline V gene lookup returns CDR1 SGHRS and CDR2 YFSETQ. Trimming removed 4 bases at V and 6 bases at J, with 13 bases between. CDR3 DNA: TGCGCCAGCAGCCCGGACGCCAGGGCTGAAGCTTTCTTT. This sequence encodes CASSPDARAEAFF.

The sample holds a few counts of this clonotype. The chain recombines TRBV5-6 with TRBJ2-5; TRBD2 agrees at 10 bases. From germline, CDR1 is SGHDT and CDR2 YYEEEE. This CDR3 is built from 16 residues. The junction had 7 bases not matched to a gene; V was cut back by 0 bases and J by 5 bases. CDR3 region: CASSLGVLAGMETQYF. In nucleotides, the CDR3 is TGTGCCAGCAGCTTGGGAGTACTAGCGGGGATGGAGACCCAGTACTTC.

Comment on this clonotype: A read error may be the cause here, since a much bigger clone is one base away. CDR3 sequence: CASSPPGSSGANVLTF. For the CDR3, the DNA is TGTGCCAGCAGTCCCCCAGGTAGCTCTGGGGCCAACGTCCTGACTTTC. This rearrangement joins TRBV11-2 to TRBJ2-6; D is undetermined. The CDR3 spans 16 residues. The V end was cut by 6 bases, the J end by 0 bases, with 12 bases between. CDR1 SGHAT and CDR2 FQNNGV come from the germline V gene.

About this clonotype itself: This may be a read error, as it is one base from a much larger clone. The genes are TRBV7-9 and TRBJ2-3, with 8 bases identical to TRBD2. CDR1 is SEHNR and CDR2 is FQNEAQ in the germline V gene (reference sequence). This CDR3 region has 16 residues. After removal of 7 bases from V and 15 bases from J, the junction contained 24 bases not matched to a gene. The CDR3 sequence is CASIYGVQRGFSIHYF. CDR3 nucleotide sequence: TGTGCCAGCATCTACGGTGTTCAGCGGGGGTTCTCTATCCATTATTTT.

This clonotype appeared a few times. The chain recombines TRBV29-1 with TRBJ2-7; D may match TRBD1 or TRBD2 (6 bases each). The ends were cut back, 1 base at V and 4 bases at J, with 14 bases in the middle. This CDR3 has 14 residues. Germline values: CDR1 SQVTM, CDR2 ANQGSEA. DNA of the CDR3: TGCAGCGTTGAAGGTTGGGGGGCTGGTTACGAGCAGTACTTC. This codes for CSVEGWGAGYEQYF.

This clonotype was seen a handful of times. The CDR3 DNA is TGTGCCAGCAGTTGGTCTGGGGCCAACGTCCTGACTTTC. Its translation is CASSWSGANVLTF. The V and J genes are TRBV12-3 or TRBV12-4 and TRBJ2-6, with unresolved D. V was clipped by 4 bases and J by 1 base, with 2 bases between them. The CDR3 loop spans 13 amino acids.

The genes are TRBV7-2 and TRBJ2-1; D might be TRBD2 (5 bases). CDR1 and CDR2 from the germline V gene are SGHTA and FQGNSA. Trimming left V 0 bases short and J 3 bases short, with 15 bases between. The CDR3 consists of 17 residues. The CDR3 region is CASSLAVISVDYNEQFF. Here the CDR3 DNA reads TGTGCCAGCAGCTTAGCGGTGATTAGCGTGGACTACAATGAGCAGTTCTTC.

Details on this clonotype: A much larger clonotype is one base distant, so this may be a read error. The CDR3 DNA follows: TGTACCAGCAGGTCTGGCCAGGGAAGGTTCCAAGAGACCCAGTACTTC. Encoded protein: CTSRSGQGRFQETQYF. The chain joins TRBV6-5 to TRBJ2-5; the D gene is possibly TRBD1 (5 bases). The CDR3 extends over 16 amino acids. CDR1 MNHEY and CDR2 SVGAGI come from the germline V gene.

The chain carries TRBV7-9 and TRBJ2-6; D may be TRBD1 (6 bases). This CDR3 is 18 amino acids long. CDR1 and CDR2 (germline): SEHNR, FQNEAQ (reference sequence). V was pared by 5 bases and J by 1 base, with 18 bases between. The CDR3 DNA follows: TGTGCCAGCAGCAACCCTGACAGGCCCTATTCTGGGGCCAACGTCCTGACTTTC. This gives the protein CASSNPDRPYSGANVLTF.

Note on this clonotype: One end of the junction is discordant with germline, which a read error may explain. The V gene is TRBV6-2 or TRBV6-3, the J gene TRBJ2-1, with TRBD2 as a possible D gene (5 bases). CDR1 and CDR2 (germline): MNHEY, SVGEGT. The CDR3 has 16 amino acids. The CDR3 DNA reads TGTGTCAGCAGGTACTGGACTGGGCGGCTAGCCAATGAGCAGTTCTTC. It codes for CVSRYWTGRLANEQFF.

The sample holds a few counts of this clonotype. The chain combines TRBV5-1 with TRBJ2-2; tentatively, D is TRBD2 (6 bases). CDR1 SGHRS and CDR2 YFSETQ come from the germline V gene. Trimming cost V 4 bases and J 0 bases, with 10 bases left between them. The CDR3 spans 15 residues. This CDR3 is CASSPWEANTGELFF. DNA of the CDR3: TGCGCCAGCAGCCCGTGGGAGGCGAACACCGGGGAGCTGTTTTTT.

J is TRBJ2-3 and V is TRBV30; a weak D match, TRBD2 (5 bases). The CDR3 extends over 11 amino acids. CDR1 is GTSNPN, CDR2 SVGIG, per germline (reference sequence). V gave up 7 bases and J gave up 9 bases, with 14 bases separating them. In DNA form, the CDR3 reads TGTGCCTTTCAACTAGGAGTCACGCAGTATTTT. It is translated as CAFQLGVTQYF.

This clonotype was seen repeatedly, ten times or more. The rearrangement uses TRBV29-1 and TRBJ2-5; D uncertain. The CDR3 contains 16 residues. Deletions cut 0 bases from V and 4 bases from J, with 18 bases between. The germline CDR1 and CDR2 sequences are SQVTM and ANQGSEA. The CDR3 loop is CSVEDRVVNLGETQYF. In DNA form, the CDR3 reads TGCAGCGTTGAAGACCGGGTTGTGAATCTGGGAGAGACCCAGTACTTC.

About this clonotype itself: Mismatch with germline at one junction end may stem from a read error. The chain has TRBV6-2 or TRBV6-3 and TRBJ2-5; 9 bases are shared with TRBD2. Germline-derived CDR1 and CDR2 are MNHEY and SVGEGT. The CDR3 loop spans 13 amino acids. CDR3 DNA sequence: TGTGCCAGCAGAGAGCGGGGGGAAGAGCCCCAGTACTTC. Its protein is CASRERGEEPQYF.

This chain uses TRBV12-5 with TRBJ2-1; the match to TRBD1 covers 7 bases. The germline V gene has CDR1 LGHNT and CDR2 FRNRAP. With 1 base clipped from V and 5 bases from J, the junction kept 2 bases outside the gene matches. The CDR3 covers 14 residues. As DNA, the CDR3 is TGTGCTAGTGGTTTGGCGGGGACAGACAATGAGCAGTTCTTC. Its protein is CASGLAGTDNEQFF.

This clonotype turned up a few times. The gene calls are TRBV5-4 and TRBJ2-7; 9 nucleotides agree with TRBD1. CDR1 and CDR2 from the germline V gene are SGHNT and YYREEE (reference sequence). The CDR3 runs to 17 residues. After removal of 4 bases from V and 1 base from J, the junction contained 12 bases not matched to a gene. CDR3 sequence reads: CASSVFSRDRVSYEQYF. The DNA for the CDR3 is TGTGCCAGCAGCGTTTTCAGCCGGGACAGGGTATCCTACGAGCAGTACTTC.

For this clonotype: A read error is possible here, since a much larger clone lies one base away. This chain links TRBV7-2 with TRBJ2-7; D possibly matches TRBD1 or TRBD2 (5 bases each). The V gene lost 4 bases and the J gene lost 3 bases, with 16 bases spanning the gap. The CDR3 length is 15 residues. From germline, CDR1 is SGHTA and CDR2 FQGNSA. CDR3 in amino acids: CASSSRDGIGYEQYF. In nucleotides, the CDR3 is TGTGCCAGCAGCTCACGGGACGGCATCGGCTACGAGCAGTACTTC.